This T cell receptor beta chain stems from a study of T cells in Graves' hyperthyroidism and ophthalmopathy. Whole-study results and caveats: Ophthalmopathy could be told apart from stable hyperthyroidism with a 13 V-J model. Most clonotypes expanded in thyroid above 0.001 were likewise present in blood.

This clonotype was picked up a small number of times. Its cognate antigen is unknown. The investigators amplified TCR beta CDR3 regions from RNA transcripts. TCR CDR3 underwent first-round RT-PCR with the HTBI primer set. Using its own MiXCR run on the multiplex PCR reads, TCRdb lists one record per CDR3 protein. There are approximately 270,000 distinct CDR3 sequences in the sample; roughly 15% occur only once, and about an eighth lies in the top ten. Before ophthalmopathy appeared, progressors gave blood at initial hyperthyroidism diagnosis. Fresh peripheral blood, 10 ml, was the source of the PBMCs. V lost 4 bases, J lost 5 bases, and 11 bases stayed unmatched. CDR1 and CDR2 from the germline V gene are SGHVS and FQNEAQ. The CDR3 has 16 amino acids.

Sequencing was done on a sample of blood. The sequence was collected from a woman aged 40 to 50 with Graves' hyperthyroidism that later progressed to Graves' ophthalmopathy. This chain links TRBV7-8 with TRBJ1-5; 7 bases match TRBD1. The CDR3 bases are TGTGCCAGCAGCTCTACGGTTTGGACAGGTTATCAGCCCCAGCATTTT. Protein product: CASSSTVWTGYQPQHF.